The 8 T cell receptor beta chains below were found in one sample sequenced in a study of blood T cells in healthy people across ages. A second PCR, run for roughly 7 to 11 cycles, used a sample-barcoded 5' primer plus a J-beta primer mix. TCRdb independently ran MiXCR on the 5' RACE reads; one entry per CDR3 protein. Among about 620,000 distinct CDR3 sequences listed, around a fifth were seen once. The sample taken for sequencing was blood. The receptors originated from a man aged 65 to 85 in good health.

This clonotype was recorded only once. The chain uses TRBV24-1 and TRBJ1-2; D remains unclear. V lost 4 bases and J lost 4, with 6 bases in between. The CDR3 is 12 amino acids. Germline assignment: CDR1 KGHDR and CDR2 SFDVKD. This CDR3 reads CATSDIFYGYTF. For the CDR3, the DNA is TGTGCCACCAGTGACATATTCTATGGCTACACCTTC.

This sequence joins TRBV13 and TRBJ2-5, with a weak D call TRBD1 (5 bases). Trimming took 5 bases from V and 4 from J, leaving 11 bases between them. Germline V gene lookup returns CDR1 PRHDT and CDR2 FYEKMQ (reference sequence). CDR3 size: 13 residues. CDR3 nucleotide sequence: TGTGCCAGCAGCACCAGGGTTACAGAGACCCAGTACTTC. This sequence encodes CASSTRVTETQYF.

This chain uses TRBV27 with TRBJ2-3; the D gene is possibly TRBD2 (5 bases). CDR1 MNHEY and CDR2 SMNVEV come from the germline V gene (reference sequence). Trimming cost V 5 bases and J 2 bases, with 11 bases left between them. The CDR3 contains 14 residues. The CDR3 DNA reads as TGTGCCAGCAGTCTGGGAGCCCTCACAGATACGCAGTATTTT. Protein sequence: CASSLGALTDTQYF.

A few counts support this clonotype. The J gene is TRBJ2-5, the V gene TRBV7-2; the match to TRBD1 covers 8 bases. Matching the DNA end better, TRBJ2-1 makes the J call doubtful. CDR1 and CDR2 from the germline V gene are SGHTA and FQGNSA. This CDR3 is built from 14 residues. CDR3 sequence reads: CASSPRTGFDEQFF. The CDR3 coding sequence is TGTGCCAGCAGCCCCCGGACAGGGTTTGATGAGCAGTTCTTC.

The table lists this clonotype with a few counts. This sequence joins TRBV2 and TRBJ2-5; D is possibly TRBD1 or TRBD2 (6 bases each). The CDR3 contains 14 residues. V was trimmed by 7 bases and J by 5 bases, leaving 17 bases between them. Germline-derived CDR1 and CDR2 are SNHLY and FYNNEI. CDR3 in DNA: TGTGCCAGCAACTACAGGGCGAGCGGGGAGACCCAGTACTTC. Amino acids: CASNYRASGETQYF.

The chain recombines TRBV7-9 with TRBJ1-2; tentatively, D is TRBD1 (6 bases). The germline V gene encodes CDR1 SEHNR and CDR2 FQNEAQ (reference sequence). The CDR3 totals 16 residues. Trimming took 5 bases from V and 7 from J, leaving 23 bases between them. The CDR3 is CASSAVAGAGSPGYTF. In DNA, the CDR3 is TGTGCCAGCAGCGCCGTTGCAGGGGCAGGCTCTCCTGGCTACACCTTC.

This clonotype came up many times. The gene calls are TRBV2 and TRBJ1-1; D may be TRBD1 (6 bases). CDR1 and CDR2 (germline): SNHLY, FYNNEI. V shed 1 base and J shed 6 bases, with 15 bases lying between them. The CDR3 covers 15 residues. The CDR3 protein is CASSEEQGPGAEAFF. The CDR3 DNA follows: TGTGCCAGCAGTGAAGAGCAGGGTCCAGGGGCTGAAGCTTTCTTT.

This clonotype was seen a few times. The chain couples TRBV14 to TRBJ2-7, with 12 positions matching TRBD2. The J call may be faulty, since TRBJ2-5 better matches the DNA end. CDR1 and CDR2 from the germline V gene are SGHDN and FVKESK. The CDR3 covers 18 residues. The CDR3 DNA is TGTGCCAGCAGCCGGATGACTAGCGGGAGAGGGGGCCAAGAGACCCAGTACTTC. Translated: CASSRMTSGRGGQETQYF.